This TCR beta chain is drawn from a study of blood T cells in healthy people across ages. Next came a second PCR, run for about 7 to 12 cycles, which used a sample-barcoded 5' primer along with a J-beta primer mix. TCRdb reanalysed the 5' RACE reads using MiXCR and keeps one entry per CDR3 protein. The sample lists some 940,000 distinct CDR3 sequences; roughly 29% were seen once. This clonotype has a handful of counts. This CDR3 contains 13 residues. Germline lookup yields CDR1 LNHNV and CDR2 YYDKDF (reference sequence). V was clipped by 0 bases and J by 7 bases, with 7 bases between them. The sample was also linked to a second study, of T cells of mothers and their children.

The sequence was collected from a middle-aged woman in good health. Material: blood. The rearrangement joins TRBV15 to TRBJ1-5; no reliable D call. CDR3 in DNA: TGTGCCACCAGCAGAGATTTTGGCCAGCCCCAGCATTTT. Protein product: CATSRDFGQPQHF.